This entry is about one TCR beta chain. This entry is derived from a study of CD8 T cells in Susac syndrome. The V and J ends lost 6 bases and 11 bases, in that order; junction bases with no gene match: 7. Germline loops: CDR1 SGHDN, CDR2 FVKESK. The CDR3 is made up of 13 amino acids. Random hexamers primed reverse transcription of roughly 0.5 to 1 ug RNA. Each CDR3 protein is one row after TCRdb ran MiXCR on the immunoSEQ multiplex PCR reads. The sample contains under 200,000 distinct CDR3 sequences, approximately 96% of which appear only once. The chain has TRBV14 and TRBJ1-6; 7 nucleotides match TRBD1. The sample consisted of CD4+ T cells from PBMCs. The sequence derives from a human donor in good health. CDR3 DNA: TGTGCCAGCAGGCAAACAGGGGCCACACCCCTCCACTTT. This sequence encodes CASRQTGATPLHF.